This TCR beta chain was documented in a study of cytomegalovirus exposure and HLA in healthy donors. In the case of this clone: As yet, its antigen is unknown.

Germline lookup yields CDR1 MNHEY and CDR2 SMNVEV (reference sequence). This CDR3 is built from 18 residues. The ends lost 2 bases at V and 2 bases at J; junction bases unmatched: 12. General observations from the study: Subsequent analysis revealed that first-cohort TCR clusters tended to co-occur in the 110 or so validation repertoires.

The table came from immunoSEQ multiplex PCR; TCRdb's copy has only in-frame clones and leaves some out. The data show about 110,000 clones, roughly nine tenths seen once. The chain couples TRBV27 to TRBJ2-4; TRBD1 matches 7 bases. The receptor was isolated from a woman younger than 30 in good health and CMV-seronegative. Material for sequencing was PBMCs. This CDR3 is CASSLNGDSNGPKNIQYF. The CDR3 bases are TGTGCCAGCAGTTTAAACGGGGACAGTAACGGTCCCAAAAACATTCAGTACTTC.